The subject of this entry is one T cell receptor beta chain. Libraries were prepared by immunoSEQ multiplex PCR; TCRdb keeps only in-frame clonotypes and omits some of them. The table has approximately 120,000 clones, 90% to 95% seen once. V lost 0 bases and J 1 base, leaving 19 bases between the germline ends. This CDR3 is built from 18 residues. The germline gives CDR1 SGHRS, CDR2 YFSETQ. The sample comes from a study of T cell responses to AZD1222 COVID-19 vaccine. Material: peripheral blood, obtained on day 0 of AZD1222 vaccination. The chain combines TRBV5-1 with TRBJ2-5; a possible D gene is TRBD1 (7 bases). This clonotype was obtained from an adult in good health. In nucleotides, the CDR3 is TGCGCCAGCAGCTTGGCCAGGGGGGCCCGTACGGCCCAAGAGACCCAGTACTTC. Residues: CASSLARGARTAQETQYF.